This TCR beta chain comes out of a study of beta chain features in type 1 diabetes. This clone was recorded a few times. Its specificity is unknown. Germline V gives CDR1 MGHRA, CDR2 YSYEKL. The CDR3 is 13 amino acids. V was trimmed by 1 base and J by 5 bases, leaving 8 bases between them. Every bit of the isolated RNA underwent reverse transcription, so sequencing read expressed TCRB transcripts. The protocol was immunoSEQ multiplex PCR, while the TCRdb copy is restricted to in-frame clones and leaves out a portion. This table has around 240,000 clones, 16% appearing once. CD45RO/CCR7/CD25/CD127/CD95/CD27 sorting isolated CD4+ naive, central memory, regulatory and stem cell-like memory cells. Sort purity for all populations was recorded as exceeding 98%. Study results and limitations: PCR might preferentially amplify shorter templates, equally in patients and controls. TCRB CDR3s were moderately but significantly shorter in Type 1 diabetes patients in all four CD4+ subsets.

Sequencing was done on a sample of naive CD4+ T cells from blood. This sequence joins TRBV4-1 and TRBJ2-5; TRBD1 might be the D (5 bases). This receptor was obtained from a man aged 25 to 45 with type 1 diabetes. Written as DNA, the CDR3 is TGCGCCAGCAGCCAAGGACAGAGGGAGACCCAGTACTTC. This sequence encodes CASSQGQRETQYF.